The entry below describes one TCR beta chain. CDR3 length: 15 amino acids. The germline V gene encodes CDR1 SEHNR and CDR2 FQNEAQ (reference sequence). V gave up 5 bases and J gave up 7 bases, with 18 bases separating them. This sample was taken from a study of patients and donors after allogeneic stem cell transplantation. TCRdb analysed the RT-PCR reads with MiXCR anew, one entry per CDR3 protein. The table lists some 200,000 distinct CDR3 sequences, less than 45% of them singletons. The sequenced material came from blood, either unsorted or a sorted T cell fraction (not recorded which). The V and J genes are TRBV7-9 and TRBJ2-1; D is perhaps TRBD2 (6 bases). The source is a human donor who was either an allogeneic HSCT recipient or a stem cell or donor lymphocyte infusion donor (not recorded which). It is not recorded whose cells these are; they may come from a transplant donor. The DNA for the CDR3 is TGTGCCAGCAGCCCGCCGGGTCCCGGAGGGAATGAGCAGTTCTTC. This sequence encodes CASSPPGPGGNEQFF. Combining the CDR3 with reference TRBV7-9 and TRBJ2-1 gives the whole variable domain DTGVSQNPRHKITKRGQNVTFRCDPISEHNRLYWYRQTLGQGPEFLTYFQNEAQLEKSRLLSDRFSAERPKGSFSTLEIQRTEQGDSAMYLCASSPPGPGGNEQFFGPGTRLTVL.